These T cell receptor beta chains were read from a single sample in a study of cytomegalovirus exposure and HLA in healthy donors. Libraries were prepared by immunoSEQ multiplex PCR; TCRdb keeps only in-frame clonotypes and omits some of them. This table holds roughly 150,000 clones, approximately 78% found once. Material for sequencing was PBMCs. These receptors were taken from a girl aged 2 to 10 in good health and CMV-seropositive. CDR3s include the opening cysteine and the closing phenylalanine or tryptophan.

CASSQESGKAYNSPLHF | TRBV4-1
CASSLLLWDSRERNTEAFF | TRBV19
CASSLEASAGGPEETQYF | TRBV5-4
CAWLKTGAEAFF | TRBV30
CASSPGLLAGTSEADTQYF | TRBV7-9
CASSLQQGASEKLFF | TRBV5-1
CASSLSVTGLTANEKLFF | TRBV7-6
CASSPHKGAGELFF | TRBV4-1
CASSDPGYHQETQYF | TRBV25-1
CASSLVRGRGYTF | TRBV7-2
CASSISGGGGTQYF | TRBV19
CASSLRAGRPNYGYTF | TRBV5-1
CSAQEGYTF | TRBV20-1
CASSFSRADTQYF | TRBV7-8